This entry lists 2 T cell receptor beta chains sequenced from one sample in a study of T cells after yellow fever vaccination. TCRdb analysed the 5' RACE reads with MiXCR anew, one entry per CDR3 protein. The sample has some 560,000 distinct CDR3 sequences, 15% to 20% seen once; the top ten hold 13% to 15%. Here the sequenced sample was PBMCs, taken 15 days after the yellow fever booster vaccination. The receptors originated from a man between 25 and 39 years old who received the YFV17D yellow fever vaccine.

The sample holds many counts of this clonotype. The rearrangement uses TRBV6-1 and TRBJ2-5; TRBD2 might be the D (6 bases). V was clipped by 8 bases and J by 2 bases, with 12 bases between them. Germline CDR1 and CDR2: MNHNS and SASEGT. The CDR3 spans 13 residues. The CDR3 coding sequence is TGTGCCAGCTCCGGGACTGCACAAGAGACCCAGTACTTC. Its protein product is CASSGTAQETQYF.

There are a few counts of this clonotype. The chain employs TRBV12-3 or TRBV12-4 and TRBJ2-7, with TRBD2 identical over 11 bases. The V and J ends lost 6 bases and 5 bases, in that order; junction bases with no gene match: 9. CDR3 size: 15 residues. In nucleotides, the CDR3 is TGTGCCAGCAGCTGGGTAACTAGCGGGAGTGACGAGCAGTACTTC. Translation: CASSWVTSGSDEQYF.